These T cell receptor beta chains were read from a single sample in a study of blood T cell repertoires in COVID-19. Sequencing used immunoSEQ multiplex PCR; TCRdb keeps in-frame clones, though not all of them. The data hold about 100,000 clones, with 79% observed a single time. The sample consisted of peripheral blood. The receptors were gathered from a woman older than 75 with active or convalescent COVID-19. CDR3s include the opening cysteine and the closing phenylalanine or tryptophan.

v_gene: TRBV18; j_gene: TRBJ2-1; CDR3aa: CASSPQGAIAYNEQFF
v_gene: TRBV18; j_gene: TRBJ2-2; CDR3aa: CASSVLGVAANTGELFF
v_gene: TRBV25-1; j_gene: TRBJ2-5; CDR3aa: CASSPRDRGQETQYF
v_gene: TRBV6-5; j_gene: TRBJ1-2; CDR3aa: CASTLGTGGNYGYTF
v_gene: TRBV9; j_gene: TRBJ1-1; CDR3aa: CASSVISGDTEAFF
v_gene: TRBV5-1; j_gene: TRBJ2-7; CDR3aa: CASSPGQASSYEQYF
v_gene: TRBV4-3; j_gene: TRBJ2-2; CDR3aa: CASSPVGGRTGELFF
v_gene: TRBV19; j_gene: TRBJ2-5; CDR3aa: CASSIGSGQGLETQYF
v_gene: TRBV9; j_gene: TRBJ1-4; CDR3aa: CASSRSGNDKLFF
v_gene: TRBV7-8; j_gene: TRBJ2-7; CDR3aa: CASSRTRVSLEQYF
v_gene: TRBV28; j_gene: TRBJ2-7; CDR3aa: CASSPPTSGNYEQYF
v_gene: TRBV13; j_gene: TRBJ1-2; CDR3aa: CASSSDRGYGYTF
v_gene: TRBV18; j_gene: TRBJ1-3; CDR3aa: CASSPLQLDTIYF
v_gene: TRBV7-2; j_gene: TRBJ2-3; CDR3aa: CASSLGSSGGTDTQYF
v_gene: TRBV7-9; j_gene: TRBJ2-1; CDR3aa: CASSRLNEQFF
v_gene: TRBV5-1; j_gene: TRBJ2-1; CDR3aa: CASQRMGSSYNEQFF
v_gene: TRBV21-1; j_gene: TRBJ1-2; CDR3aa: CASSGWTGRHDNYGYTF
v_gene: TRBV7-2; j_gene: TRBJ1-2; CDR3aa: CASSLVEWSGLNGYTF
v_gene: TRBV4-1; j_gene: TRBJ1-4; CDR3aa: CASSQLATPNEKLFF
v_gene: TRBV2; j_gene: TRBJ2-1; CDR3aa: CASSVLTSAYNEQFF
v_gene: TRBV5-1; j_gene: TRBJ2-3; CDR3aa: CASSPGLAGGPLSTDTQYF
v_gene: TRBV6-1; j_gene: TRBJ1-5; CDR3aa: CASSDRGIGNQPQHF
v_gene: TRBV7-3; j_gene: TRBJ2-7; CDR3aa: CASSLGRAPYEQYF
v_gene: TRBV4-2; j_gene: TRBJ2-7; CDR3aa: CASSQDELAGEVDF
v_gene: TRBV29-1; j_gene: TRBJ2-3; CDR3aa: CSGTSQVTDTQYF
v_gene: TRBV9; j_gene: TRBJ2-5; CDR3aa: CASSKGQGVAETQYF
v_gene: TRBV7-9; j_gene: TRBJ2-6; CDR3aa: CASSRAGDAGANVLTF
v_gene: TRBV6-4; j_gene: TRBJ2-1; CDR3aa: CASSVLAGYEQFF
v_gene: TRBV27; j_gene: TRBJ2-7; CDR3aa: CASSRRSGTSASYEQYF
v_gene: TRBV19; j_gene: TRBJ2-3; CDR3aa: CASSIVQGATDTQYF
v_gene: TRBV9; j_gene: TRBJ2-5; CDR3aa: CASSVGGIGGTGQETQYF
v_gene: TRBV4-1; j_gene: TRBJ2-1; CDR3aa: CASSQDIGSLPYNEQFF
v_gene: TRBV5-5; j_gene: TRBJ2-5; CDR3aa: CASRLAGVETQYF
v_gene: TRBV7-9; j_gene: TRBJ2-5; CDR3aa: CAGAGSKTQYF
v_gene: TRBV2; j_gene: TRBJ2-3; CDR3aa: CASSGLAGASDTQYF
v_gene: TRBV5-6; j_gene: TRBJ2-5; CDR3aa: CASSRIRDREETQYF
v_gene: TRBV7-2; j_gene: TRBJ1-4; CDR3aa: CASSFSFSGQLFF
v_gene: TRBV19; j_gene: TRBJ2-7; CDR3aa: CASSIALSSYEQYF
v_gene: TRBV19; j_gene: TRBJ1-1; CDR3aa: CASRGDTPEAFF
v_gene: TRBV27; j_gene: TRBJ2-5; CDR3aa: CASSRFPTGVTQYF
v_gene: TRBV20-1; j_gene: TRBJ2-3; CDR3aa: CSASIASRGSLGAQYF
v_gene: TRBV7-2; j_gene: TRBJ2-7; CDR3aa: CASSLDTGGISYEQYF
v_gene: TRBV4-1; j_gene: TRBJ1-1; CDR3aa: CASSQDQVGTGVGAFF
v_gene: TRBV19; j_gene: TRBJ2-7; CDR3aa: CASSPWTGRDEQYF
v_gene: TRBV28; j_gene: TRBJ1-2; CDR3aa: CAITTGGARGYTF
v_gene: TRBV4-2; j_gene: TRBJ2-2; CDR3aa: CASSQDGSGQYTGELFF
v_gene: TRBV6-5; j_gene: TRBJ2-6; CDR3aa: CASGRVTSGANVLTF
v_gene: TRBV19; j_gene: TRBJ2-5; CDR3aa: CASSPELAEETQYF
v_gene: TRBV7-9; j_gene: TRBJ2-3; CDR3aa: CASMPSSGRGNTQYF
v_gene: TRBV4-1; j_gene: TRBJ2-3; CDR3aa: CASSPSGPAGYTDTQYF
v_gene: TRBV9; j_gene: TRBJ1-5; CDR3aa: CASSVDSDQPQHF
v_gene: TRBV5-8; j_gene: TRBJ2-5; CDR3aa: CASSKWTSGQETQYF